What follows is one TCR beta chain and its context. The data belong to a study of blood T cell repertoires in COVID-19. Clones were read by immunoSEQ multiplex PCR, and TCRdb kept only the in-frame ones, dropping some. This sample has tens of thousands of clones, with roughly nine tenths found just once. This CDR3 is built from 13 residues. The germline CDR1 and CDR2 sequences are LNHDA and SQIVND (reference sequence). V dropped 7 bases and J dropped 5; count of bases not matched to a gene: 4. Sequencing input: peripheral blood. The genes are TRBV19 and TRBJ1-1, with TRBD1 matching 10 bases. This TCR was recovered from a man aged 60-69 years with active COVID-19. CDR3 loop: CASTRDRGTEAFF. CDR3 nucleotide sequence: TGTGCCAGTACCCGGGACAGGGGAACTGAAGCTTTCTTT. The full variable domain, rest sourced from reference TRBV19 and TRBJ1-1, is DGGITQSPKYLFRKEGQNVTLSCEQNLNHDAMYWYRQDPGQGLRLIYYSQIVNDFQKGDIAEGYSVSREKKESFPLTVTSAQKNPTAFYLCASTRDRGTEAFFGQGTRLTVV.